Below, 8 T cell receptor beta chains from the same sample are listed, as sequenced in a study of blood T cell repertoires in COVID-19. This table comes from immunoSEQ multiplex PCR, and its TCRdb copy is limited to in-frame clones, with some not included. In the table there are approximately 300,000 clones, around 83% of which are singletons. The material sequenced was peripheral blood. The receptors shown here come from a woman between 45 and 60 years old with acute or convalescent COVID-19.

This clone occurred once. The gene calls are TRBV19 and TRBJ1-5; a weak D match, TRBD1 (5 bases). The V gene's germline CDR1 is LNHDA and CDR2 SQIVND (reference sequence). The CDR3 totals 13 residues. Trimming pared 5 bases from V and 2 bases from J, leaving 7 bases between. CDR3 DNA: TGTGCCAGTAGTGGACAACGCAATCAGCCCCAGCATTTT. Protein: CASSGQRNQPQHF.

The chain links TRBV5-1 to TRBJ1-2; D gene unclear. Germline values: CDR1 SGHRS, CDR2 YFSETQ. The CDR3 consists of 15 residues. V dropped 5 bases and J dropped 2 bases, with 16 bases sitting between them. The CDR3 coding sequence is TGCGCCAGCAGGAATAACACGTTACAGAACTATGGCTACACCTTC. Translating it yields CASRNNTLQNYGYTF.

J is TRBJ1-2 and V is TRBV2; TRBD1 agrees at 7 bases. Germline CDR1 SNHLY, CDR2 FYNNEI. Unmatched junction bases numbered 7, after V lost 5 bases and J lost 4 bases. The CDR3 contains 14 residues. The CDR3 spells CASSTPGTAYGYTF. CDR3 sequence (DNA): TGTGCCAGCAGTACCCCAGGGACAGCCTATGGCTACACCTTC.

This clone showed up just a few times. The chain combines TRBV7-9 with TRBJ1-2; 8 positions match TRBD1. Germline values: CDR1 SEHNR, CDR2 FQNEAQ (reference sequence). The CDR3 contains 14 residues. Trimming cost V 5 bases and J 4 bases; bases outside gene matches: 6. CDR3 region: CASSRGQEVYGYTF. The CDR3 bases are TGTGCCAGCAGCCGGGGACAGGAAGTCTATGGCTACACCTTC.

A word on this clone: The sample holds other DNA sequences that translate to the same CDR3. The chain uses TRBV2 and TRBJ1-2, with TRBD1 identical over 7 bases. The CDR3 sequence is 12 residues long. J lost 6 bases, V lost 6 bases, and 4 bases had no gene match. Germline CDR1 and CDR2: SNHLY and FYNNEI. The CDR3 sequence: CASRQGGDGYTF. CDR3 coding DNA: TGTGCCAGCAGGCAGGGGGGTGATGGCTACACCTTC. The full variable domain, its missing parts supplied by reference TRBV2 and TRBJ1-2, is EPEVTQTPSHQVTQMGQEVILRCVPISNHLYFYWYRQILGQKVEFLVSFYNNEISEKSEIFDDQFSVERPDGSNFTLKIRSTKLEDSAMYFCASRQGGDGYTFGSGTRLTVV.

This chain uses TRBV7-2 with TRBJ2-5, with TRBD1 identical over 9 bases. V lost 1 base and J lost 7; bases outside the gene matches: 7. From germline, CDR1 is SGHTA and CDR2 FQGNSA. This CDR3 is built from 15 residues. The CDR3 loop is CASSLVPGQGTTQYF. CDR3 DNA sequence: TGTGCCAGCAGCTTAGTCCCGGGACAGGGTACGACCCAGTACTTC.

This sequence joins TRBV6-2 or TRBV6-3 and TRBJ1-5; 9 positions agree with TRBD1. Trimming removed 4 bases from V and 5 bases from J; junction bases left unmatched: 3. Germline V CDR1 and CDR2: MNHEY, SVGEGT. This CDR3 is 14 amino acids long. The DNA for the CDR3 is TGTGCCAGCAGTTTCCGGACAGGGGATCAGCCCCAGCATTTT. Its translation: CASSFRTGDQPQHF.

The genes are TRBV10-3 and TRBJ1-1; maybe TRBD1 (5 bases). Germline CDR1 ENHRY, CDR2 SYGVKD. The V gene lost 3 bases and the J gene lost 4 bases, with 18 bases spanning the gap. CDR3 length: 16 residues. DNA of the CDR3: TGTGCCATCAGTGATACCTCAGGGAAGGAGTCCACTGAAGCTTTCTTT. This gives the protein CAISDTSGKESTEAFF.